This T cell receptor (beta chain) derives from a study of cytomegalovirus exposure and HLA in healthy donors. Vbeta (60) and Jbeta (13) primers were used in the PCR. The repertoire was sequenced with immunoSEQ multiplex PCR; TCRdb's copy has only in-frame clones and lacks some. Here the sample spans more than 150,000 clones, about 82% being singletons. The CDR3 contains 19 residues. The V end was cut by 4 bases, the J end by 2 bases, with 28 bases between. Germline values: CDR1 SGHKS, CDR2 YYEKEE (reference sequence). Findings of the study overall: According to an earlier analysis, most TCR beta V segments yielded productive rearrangements about 90% or about 30% of the time.

Worth noting for this clone: Antigen unknown.

V is TRBV5-5 and J is TRBJ2-7; perhaps TRBD1 as D (10 bases). Specimen: PBMCs. This TCR derives from a man aged 18 to 29 in good health and CMV-seronegative. The CDR3 sequence is CASSGDRGRASGVTYEQYF. The CDR3 region has the DNA TGTGCCAGCAGCGGCGACAGGGGGCGCGCTAGCGGGGTAACCTACGAGCAGTACTTC.